A selection of T cell receptor beta chains follows, all from one sample in a study of blood T cells in healthy people across ages. MiXCR was run by TCRdb on the 5' RACE reads, yielding one entry per CDR3 protein. The sample holds around 1,500,000 distinct CDR3 sequences; 42% are singletons and the top ten take 7.9%. The sample comprised blood. The receptors were sampled from a woman in her late teens or twenties in good health. CDR3s leave out the opening cysteine and the closing phenylalanine or tryptophan. Size is stated for part of the rows, as once, few or many counts, or as a class when the clone is expanded.

TRBJ2-7	few	TRBV20-1	SAISGTGVSYEQY
TRBJ2-3	few	TRBV28	ASNTYGGEGRSETDTQY
TRBJ2-3	.	TRBV27	ASSFTLAGASDTQY
TRBJ2-7	.	TRBV20-1	SAPGTGSGEQY
TRBJ2-4	.	TRBV20-1	SAREEVGIQY
TRBJ2-5	few	TRBV9	ASSVGLGAGASGEQY
TRBJ2-1	.	TRBV20-1	SARDQTSSSWEQF
TRBJ1-1	.	TRBV5-1	ASPLLEAF
TRBJ2-3	few	TRBV7-8	ASLRGGGDTQY
TRBJ2-1	.	TRBV2	ASSDGRGLTYNEQF
.	.	TRBV29-1	SVEVQSLRETQF
TRBJ2-1	.	TRBV2	ASTQASGGYNEQF
TRBJ1-1	.	TRBV6-6	ASSYGRLQGSEAF
TRBJ1-4	few	TRBV25-1	ASSDPQGSSEKLF